One sample yielded the 15 T cell receptor beta chains listed below, sequenced in a study of spatial heterogeneity in lung cancer. TCRdb reprocessed the 5' RACE reads with MiXCR, giving one entry per CDR3 protein. Seen here are 15,000 to 20,000 distinct CDR3 sequences, under 10% observed once, and the top ten hold around 20%. As for time point: blood at routine non-recurrence follow-up after resection. The material sequenced was PBMCs, taken at follow-up. Receptor source: a male donor with early-stage non-small cell lung cancer.

The chain couples TRBV4-1 to TRBJ2-1; D is unclear. CDR3 length: 15 residues. V lost 3 bases and J lost 4, with 13 bases in between. The germline V gene encodes CDR1 MGHRA and CDR2 YSYEKL. This CDR3 reads CASSQRHPTYNEQFF. The CDR3, as DNA: TGCGCCAGCAGCCAGCGACACCCGACTTACAATGAGCAGTTCTTC.

The sample holds many counts of this clonotype. The chain recombines TRBV5-1 with TRBJ2-2; D gene unclear. CDR1 and CDR2 from the germline V gene are SGHRS and YFSETQ. This CDR3 spans 14 amino acids. Trimming pared 1 base from V and 1 base from J, leaving 5 bases between. CDR3 amino acids: CASSLRRNTGELFF. The CDR3 DNA is TGCGCCAGCAGCTTGCGACGGAACACCGGGGAGCTGTTTTTT.

This clonotype was counted ten times or more. V usage is TRBV28 and J usage is TRBJ2-4; tentatively, D is TRBD2 (6 bases). In germline, CDR1 is MDHEN, CDR2 SYDVKM. V was pared by 0 bases and J by 8 bases, with 8 bases between. The CDR3 sequence is 13 residues long. Here the CDR3 DNA reads TGTGCCAGCAGTTTATGGGGGGGTCACATTCAGTACTTC. It encodes CASSLWGGHIQYF.

This clonotype showed up many times. The rearrangement uses TRBV6-5 and TRBJ1-2; possible D gene TRBD1, 5 bases. Trimming cost V 6 bases and J 7 bases, with 15 bases left between them. CDR3 length equals 13 residues. Germline V lookup: CDR1 MNHEY, CDR2 SVGAGI. CDR3 residues: CASSAGRGFGYTF. For the CDR3, the DNA is TGTGCCAGCAGCGCAGGGAGAGGGTTTGGCTACACCTTC.

Ten or more counts support this clonotype. Since the CDR3 does not end with the conserved phenylalanine or tryptophan, this likely comes from a read error. V and J are TRBV7-8 and TRBJ2-5; D is perhaps TRBD2 (5 bases). Per the germline V gene, CDR1 is SGHVS and CDR2 is FQNEAQ. The V gene lost 1 base and the J gene lost 5 bases, with 17 bases spanning the gap. CDR3 length: 16 residues. CDR3 sequence (DNA): TGTGCCAGCAGCTTAGATTCTGGTGGGAGTGGGGAGACCCAGTACTCC. Its protein is CASSLDSGGSGETQYS.

This clonotype was seen a handful of times. The chain joins TRBV10-3 to TRBJ2-1; D remains unclear. The CDR3 covers 16 residues. The germline gives CDR1 ENHRY, CDR2 SYGVKD. Trimming stripped 5 bases from V and 0 bases from J, with 14 bases between. CDR3 sequence: CAISKTGPSSYNEQFF. The DNA for the CDR3 is TGTGCCATCAGTAAAACGGGTCCGAGCTCCTACAATGAGCAGTTCTTC.

The rearrangement joins TRBV11-2 to TRBJ1-6; 8 bases are shared with TRBD1. J gave up 9 bases and V 3 bases, and 4 bases lay outside the gene matches. Germline CDR1 and CDR2: SGHAT and FQNNGV. The CDR3 has 14 amino acids. DNA for the CDR3: TGTGCCAGCAGCTTCGGCCAGGGGGCTTCACCCCTCCACTTT. This gives the protein CASSFGQGASPLHF. The full variable domain, completed using reference TRBV11-2 and TRBJ1-6, is EAGVAQSPRYKIIEKRQSVAFWCNPISGHATLYWYQQILGQGPKLLIQFQNNGVVDDSQLPKDRFSAERLKGVDSTLKIQPAKLEDSAVYLCASSFGQGASPLHFGNGTRLTVT.

There are a few counts of this clonotype. The rearrangement joins TRBV29-1 to TRBJ1-2; D gene unclear. The CDR3 is made up of 11 amino acids. The V gene's germline CDR1 is SQVTM and CDR2 ANQGSEA. V dropped 2 bases and J dropped 7 bases, with 8 bases sitting between them. Here the CDR3 reads CSVEMGSGYTF. For the CDR3, the DNA is TGCAGCGTTGAAATGGGATCTGGCTACACCTTC.

By share, this clonotype ranks as medium-sized. The chain is built from TRBV5-1 and TRBJ2-7; D possibly uses TRBD1 or TRBD2 (5 bases each). The CDR3 is 14 residues long. Germline CDR1 SGHRS, CDR2 YFSETQ. Trimming stripped 1 base from V and 2 bases from J, with 10 bases between. The CDR3 region is CASSLFRGPYEQYF. CDR3 nucleotides: TGCGCCAGCAGCTTGTTCCGGGGCCCCTACGAGCAGTACTTC. The full variable domain, completed using reference TRBV5-1 and TRBJ2-7, is KAGVTQTPRYLIKTRGQQVTLSCSPISGHRSVSWYQQTPGQGLQFLFEYFSETQRNKGNFPGRFSGRQFSNSRSEMNVSTLELGDSALYLCASSLFRGPYEQYFGPGTRLTVT.

This clonotype was seen many times. This chain connects TRBV28 to TRBJ2-3; D possibly matches TRBD1 or TRBD2 (5 bases each). Per germline, CDR1 MDHEN and CDR2 SYDVKM. The CDR3 consists of 14 residues. V dropped 11 bases and J dropped 3 bases, with 18 bases sitting between them. As DNA, the CDR3 is TGTGCCGCCCGAGGGGTTAAGTGGACAGATACGCAGTATTTT. This gives the protein CAARGVKWTDTQYF.

This clonotype was observed a handful of times. This rearrangement joins TRBV6-2 or TRBV6-3 to TRBJ2-7, with 8 positions matching TRBD2. There are 14 residues in the CDR3. V gave up 5 bases and J gave up 4 bases; unmatched junction bases: 7. CDR1 and CDR2 from the germline V gene are MNHEY and SVGEGT. For the CDR3, the DNA is TGTGCCAGCAGTCTTAGCGGGGTCGGTTACGAGCAGTACTTC. It yields the protein CASSLSGVGYEQYF.

This clonotype was counted once. The J gene is TRBJ2-7, the V gene TRBV4-2; unclear D gene. Germline CDR1 reads LGHNA; CDR2 reads YNFKEQ. The CDR3 consists of 13 residues. V dropped 0 bases and J dropped 3 bases, with 6 bases sitting between them. The CDR3 DNA follows: TGTGCCAGCAGCCAAGAGTGGGGCTACGAGCAGTACTTC. Its translation: CASSQEWGYEQYF.

The J gene is TRBJ1-2, the V gene TRBV4-3, with D perhaps TRBD1 (5 bases). Germline values: CDR1 LGHNA, CDR2 YSLEER. Trimming took off 0 bases at V and 7 bases at J, with 9 bases between the two ends. This CDR3 spans 13 amino acids. The CDR3 loop reads CASSQDMGGGYTF. DNA for the CDR3: TGCGCCAGCAGCCAAGATATGGGGGGTGGCTACACCTTC.

The J gene is TRBJ1-1, the V gene TRBV29-1; the match to TRBD1 covers 8 bases. With 7 bases clipped from V and 4 bases from J, the junction kept 5 bases outside the gene matches. There are 12 residues in the CDR3. Germline CDR1 reads SQVTM; CDR2 reads ANQGSEA. CDR3 loop: CSERTGSTEAFF. The CDR3 region has the DNA TGCAGCGAACGGACAGGGAGCACTGAAGCTTTCTTT.

This clonotype was seen repeatedly, ten times or more. The genes are TRBV6-5 and TRBJ2-5; tentative D call: TRBD2 (5 bases). CDR1 and CDR2 (germline): MNHEY, SVGAGI. Trimming pared 2 bases from V and 2 bases from J, leaving 15 bases between. This CDR3 is built from 16 residues. CDR3 coding DNA: TGTGCCAGCAGTTACGAGGCGGGCTATCTTCAAGAGACCCAGTACTTC. Protein: CASSYEAGYLQETQYF.